In its sample, the clone carrying this T cell receptor (beta chain) was seen a few times. As yet, its antigen is unknown. Every donor was a healthy person donating bone marrow. This entry is derived from a study of cytomegalovirus exposure and HLA in healthy donors. Study background: Assignment to the Caucasian-associated ancestry cluster applied to about 80% of the approximately 370 genotyped donors.

Study-level findings and limits: A further, later analysis showed that HLA-associated TCR beta chains (compared with equally common others) were more clonally expanded.

With 8 bases clipped from V and 9 bases from J, the junction kept 9 bases outside the gene matches. Per the germline V gene, CDR1 is GTSNPN and CDR2 is SVGIG (reference sequence). The CDR3 covers 12 residues. PCR primers comprised 60 Vbeta and 13 Jbeta primers. Assay used: immunoSEQ multiplex PCR; TCRdb lists only in-frame clones, some missing. The profile shows about 130,000 clones, about 10% of them singletons. This clonotype was sampled from a woman under 30 in good health and CMV-seropositive. Sequencing input: PBMCs. The chain links TRBV30 to TRBJ1-3, with TRBD1 matching 8 bases. DNA of the CDR3: TGTGCCCAGAGCAGGGGGCCGGGCACCATATATTTT. Translating gives CAQSRGPGTIYF.